This T cell receptor beta chain derives from a study of blood T cell repertoires in COVID-19 (dated by TCRdb to about 2020). The study in broad terms: The collaborator samples originated in the United States, Italy and Spain and spanned the acute and convalescent phases of COVID-19. Nearly every sample came with metadata listing a de-identified subject ID, COVID-19 status, age in years and sex. The prospective study material was composed of cDNA or gDNA derived from T cells, B-cell-depleted T cells, or PBMCs. HLA class I and class II types, where available, came from metadata supplied by the sample provider rather than from assay-based typing. The dataset comprised deeply sampled blood TCRbeta repertoires from subjects exposed to, actively infected with, or recovered from COVID-19. Samples were obtained from the ongoing ImmuneRACE study (first 160 participants) and from about 1,300 subjects provided by 6 global collaborators. The repertoires were made available in a free public database intended to serve as a resource for research on the immune response to SARS-CoV-2.

V is shortened by 5 bases, J by 10 bases, and the region joining them spans 14 bases. From the cysteine up to the phenylalanine, the CDR3 has a length of 12 residues. Only the CDR3 DNA is retained, 36 bases long and in frame from the first base. Sequences SGHVS (CDR1) and FQNEAQ (CDR2) are obtained from the germline V gene. Whole blood was collected in K2EDTA tubes by collaborating institutions according to the institutions' own protocols. For TCRbeta analysis, collaborators shipped samples as frozen whole blood, isolated PBMCs, or DNA extracted from either of those sample types. This clone was seen more than once but under ten times. Its binding antigen is unknown. No clone much larger than this one lies a single base away; base qualities are absent. TCRbeta CDR3 regions were amplified from genomic DNA by means of the immunoSEQ Assay, a bias-controlled multiplex PCR. The original pipeline was this. Nucleated cell counts per sample were estimated from amplification of reference gene primers within the assay. To quantify the absolute abundance of each unique TCRbeta CDR3 rearrangement, sequence reads were collapsed and filtered. For each sample, productive Simpson clonality was calculated as the square root of Simpson's diversity index over productive rearrangements. What TCRdb holds here is the immuneACCESS table cut down to in-frame rearrangements. Part of the clones is not present; checked against another copy, under half of the missing clones reflect an unresolved V gene, and the others are unexplained. The D gene and trimming were derived from the DNA, and the V and J assignments and clone size from that table. The sample contains tens of thousands of clones, 85% to 90% of them found a single time. Together, the top ten hold more than 3% of the sample.

Summary of the overall study and its limitations: How much clinical and demographic metadata was included differed by source and by participant, and the metadata was provided uncurated.

Recombination joined TRBV7-8 with TRBJ1-1; TRBD1 could be the D gene, as 5 bases match. Material: peripheral blood. This sequence was found in a man aged 55 to 70 with acute or convalescent COVID-19. The DNA is TGTGCCAGCAGCCTCGGGTGGGGGGGAGCTTTCTTT. Translated, this is CASSLGWGGAFF.